Below, 31 T cell receptor beta chains from the same sample are listed, as sequenced in a study of blood T cell repertoires in COVID-19. Libraries were prepared by immunoSEQ multiplex PCR; TCRdb keeps only in-frame clonotypes and omits some of them. The data show 170,000 or so clones, over 75% seen once. The sequencing input was PBMCs or T cells enriched from blood (not recorded which). These receptors originate from a woman aged 45-59 years who had recovered from COVID-19.

This CDR3 is CASSLNTSPNQETQYF. CDR3 coding DNA: TGTGCCAGCAGCTTAAATACTAGCCCCAACCAAGAGACCCAGTACTTC. The chain joins TRBV7-9 to TRBJ2-5; weak D call: TRBD2 (6 bases). CDR3 length equals 16 residues. Germline V gives CDR1 SEHNR, CDR2 FQNEAQ (reference sequence). Trimming stripped 2 bases from V and 0 bases from J, with 13 bases between.

This chain connects TRBV6-5 to TRBJ1-5; TRBD1 matches 7 bases. V trimming: 6 bases; J trimming: 7 bases; junction bases outside the gene matches: 9. This CDR3 region has 14 residues. Germline V CDR1 and CDR2: MNHEY, SVGAGI. The CDR3 region is CASSRQGGGQPQHF. The DNA for the CDR3 is TGTGCCAGCAGCCGACAGGGAGGTGGACAGCCCCAGCATTTT.

This clone has only a few counts. This chain joins TRBV5-6 and TRBJ2-5, with a weak D call TRBD2 (5 bases). CDR1 is SGHDT, CDR2 YYEEEE, per germline. The V end was cut by 0 bases, the J end by 3 bases, with 12 bases between. The CDR3 consists of 15 residues. CDR3 sequence: CASSLGVPAEETQYF. The CDR3 nucleotides read TGTGCCAGCAGCTTGGGAGTCCCAGCGGAAGAGACCCAGTACTTC.

The CDR3 nucleotides are TGCGCCAGCAGCCAAGGACTGCTCTCTGGGGCCAACGTCCTGACTTTC. Its translation: CASSQGLLSGANVLTF. The genes are TRBV4-3 and TRBJ2-6; D is unclear. Trimming shortened V by 1 base and J by 0 bases, and 7 bases separated the two germline ends. Germline V gene data show CDR1 as LGHNA and CDR2 as YSLEER. The CDR3 is made up of 16 amino acids.

The J gene is TRBJ1-2, the V gene TRBV11-2; the match to TRBD1 covers 8 bases. V was clipped by 7 bases and J by 6 bases; unmatched bases: 7. CDR3 size: 13 residues. Germline V gene data show CDR1 as SGHAT and CDR2 as FQNNGV. In nucleotides, the CDR3 is TGTGCCAGCACTTCCGGGACAGGCCATGGCTACACCTTC. It codes for CASTSGTGHGYTF.

The CDR3 sequence: CASSLPRGAVHEQYF. The CDR3 nucleotides are TGTGCCAGCAGCCTACCGCGGGGGGCCGTCCACGAGCAGTACTTC. The V and J genes are TRBV7-2 and TRBJ2-7, with 8 bases matching TRBD2. Germline V gives CDR1 SGHTA, CDR2 FQGNSA. V was pared by 5 bases and J by 5 bases, with 11 bases of the junction left unmatched. The CDR3 totals 15 residues.

CDR3 DNA: TGTGCCAGCAGCTTTGGGGGGATGAACACTGAAGCTTTCTTT. Protein: CASSFGGMNTEAFF. This chain joins TRBV5-4 and TRBJ1-1; TRBD1 might be the D (5 bases). The CDR3 has 14 amino acids. CDR1 is SGHNT and CDR2 is YYREEE in the germline V gene (reference sequence). V was shortened by 2 bases and J by 0 bases, with 8 bases between the two germline ends.

The J gene is TRBJ1-5, the V gene TRBV11-2, with 11 bases fitting TRBD1. The trim removed 5 bases at V and 3 bases at J, leaving 6 bases unmatched. CDR3 length: 16 residues. The V gene's germline CDR1 is SGHAT and CDR2 FQNNGV. CDR3 sequence: CASSLGDRGSNQPQHF. CDR3 in DNA: TGTGCCAGCAGCCTAGGGGACAGGGGGTCCAATCAGCCCCAGCATTTT.

The chain has TRBV5-3 and TRBJ1-5; the D gene is possibly TRBD1 (6 bases). TRBV5-3 is an ORF for which the function is uncertain. The V end lost 4 bases, the J end lost 7 bases, and 15 bases lay between the germline ends. This CDR3 region has 14 residues. The CDR3 DNA follows: TGTGCCAGAAGCAAAACAGGGTCTCGACAGCCCCAGCATTTT. Translating it yields CARSKTGSRQPQHF.

This chain uses TRBV27 with TRBJ2-1; 10 nucleotides match TRBD2. This CDR3 is built from 15 residues. Trimming took 6 bases from V and 8 from J; bases not matched to a gene: 10. CDR1 and CDR2 from the germline V gene are MNHEY and SMNVEV (reference sequence). The CDR3 protein is CASSNSAGGPYEQFF. The CDR3 DNA reads as TGTGCCAGCAGCAACTCAGCGGGGGGGCCCTATGAGCAGTTCTTC.

The rearrangement links TRBV6-4 to TRBJ1-1; possible D gene TRBD1, 6 bases. The CDR3 sequence is 15 residues long. Per germline, CDR1 MRHNA and CDR2 SNTAGT. Trimming removed 6 bases at V and 0 bases at J, with 14 bases between. The chain's CDR3 is CASRANNRVNTEAFF. The DNA of the CDR3 is TGTGCCAGCAGAGCAAACAACAGGGTGAACACTGAAGCTTTCTTT.

This chain uses TRBV4-2 with TRBJ2-7; perhaps TRBD1 as D (6 bases). From germline, CDR1 is LGHNA and CDR2 YNFKEQ. Trimming cost V 4 bases and J 2 bases, with 18 bases left between them. The CDR3 spans 16 residues. The CDR3 coding sequence is TGTGCCAGCAGCCCGGAAACAGGGACGTCAGCCTACGAGCAGTACTTC. This encodes CASSPETGTSAYEQYF.

The CDR3 protein is CASSSRLATETQYF. The CDR3 DNA sequence: TGTGCCAGCAGCTCCCGTCTAGCGACTGAGACCCAGTACTTC. The chain joins TRBV5-4 to TRBJ2-5, with a possible D match to TRBD2 (6 bases). V lost 3 bases and J lost 5, with 14 bases in between. Germline lookup yields CDR1 SGHNT and CDR2 YYREEE (reference sequence). The CDR3 runs to 14 residues.

V gene TRBV6-1 combines with J gene TRBJ2-1, with 14 positions matching TRBD2. The CDR3 has 18 residues. V lost 3 bases to trimming and J lost 1 base; unmatched junction nucleotides: 5. Germline V gives CDR1 MNHNS, CDR2 SASEGT. The CDR3 DNA reads TGTGCCAGCAGTGACCCGGGACTAGCGGGGGATTCCTACAATGAGCAGTTCTTC. Its protein product is CASSDPGLAGDSYNEQFF.

The rearrangement joins TRBV29-1 to TRBJ2-5; the match to TRBD1 covers 9 bases. V shed 7 bases and J 5 bases; nucleotides not matched to a gene: 8. Germline CDR1 and CDR2: SQVTM and ANQGSEA. This CDR3 has 13 amino acids. CDR3 bases: TGCAGCGGAAACAGGGGGCGTGCGGAGACCCAGTACTTC. Its protein is CSGNRGRAETQYF. Complete variable domain (other parts from reference TRBV29-1 and TRBJ2-5): SAVISQKPSRDICQRGTSLTIQCQVDSQVTMMFWYRQQPGQSLTLIATANQGSEATYESGFVIDKFPISRPNLTFSTLTVSNMSPEDSSIYLCSGNRGRAETQYFGPGTRLLVL.

The chain couples TRBV11-2 to TRBJ2-2, with D possibly TRBD1 on 6 matching bases. The CDR3 is 17 amino acids. The ends were cut back, 1 base at V and 4 bases at J, with 16 bases in the middle. CDR1 and CDR2 from the germline V gene are SGHAT and FQNNGV. CDR3 DNA sequence: TGTGCCAGCAGCTTAGCGAATTCGGAAGGGGGCACCGGGGAGCTGTTTTTT. It translates to CASSLANSEGGTGELFF.

This chain connects TRBV19 to TRBJ1-1; TRBD1 is a possible D gene (6 bases). V lost 1 base and J lost 0, with 12 bases in between. Germline V lookup: CDR1 LNHDA, CDR2 SQIVND (reference sequence). CDR3 length: 16 amino acids. CDR3 nucleotides: TGTGCCAGTAGTATAGCCCGGACAGCAATGAACACTGAAGCTTTCTTT. Its protein is CASSIARTAMNTEAFF.

The sample holds one count of this clone. The CDR3 sequence is CASSRVIVSYEQYF. In DNA, the CDR3 is TGTGCCAGCAGTAGAGTCATCGTCTCCTACGAGCAGTACTTC. The chain carries TRBV2 and TRBJ2-7; D remains unclear. Trimming took off 5 bases at V and 0 bases at J, with 11 bases between the two ends. The CDR3 runs to 14 residues. CDR1 and CDR2 from the germline V gene are SNHLY and FYNNEI.

The V call is TRBV18, the J call TRBJ2-6; 9 bases align to TRBD2. There are 18 residues in the CDR3. Germline CDR1 is KGHSH and CDR2 is LQKENI. Unmatched junction bases numbered 8, after V lost 5 bases and J lost 0 bases. In DNA, the CDR3 is TGTGCCAGCTCATCTTTAAGCGGGGGGAACTCTGGGGCCAACGTCCTGACTTTC. This gives the protein CASSSLSGGNSGANVLTF. The full variable domain, completed using reference TRBV18 and TRBJ2-6, is NAGVMQNPRHLVRRRGQEARLRCSPMKGHSHVYWYRQLPEEGLKFMVYLQKENIIDESGMPKERFSAEFPKEGPSILRIQQVVRGDSAAYFCASSSLSGGNSGANVLTFGAGSRLTVL.

V is TRBV9 and J is TRBJ2-7, with 9 bases matching TRBD2. The CDR3 length is 13 residues. The junction had 2 bases not matched to a gene; V was cut back by 2 bases and J by 5 bases. Germline values: CDR1 SGDLS, CDR2 YYNGEE. CDR3 in amino acids: CASSVSGGNEQYF. CDR3 nucleotide sequence: TGTGCCAGCAGCGTTAGCGGGGGTAACGAGCAGTACTTC.

This clone was found many times. V and J are TRBV10-1 and TRBJ1-5, with unresolved D. Deletions cut 0 bases from V and 5 bases from J, with 14 bases between. The CDR3 runs 16 residues. Germline CDR1 reads WNHNN; CDR2 reads SYGVQD (reference sequence). CDR3 DNA sequence: TGCGCCAGCAGTGAGTCGGGGAGGGTAGGCGATCAGCCCCAGCATTTT. This sequence encodes CASSESGRVGDQPQHF.

The chain links TRBV3-1 (or the pseudogene TRBV3-2) to TRBJ1-3; a possible D gene is TRBD1 (6 bases). V lost 4 bases to trimming and J lost 0 bases, with 10 bases between them. Per germline, CDR1 LGHDT and CDR2 YNNKEL (reference sequence). The CDR3 spans 15 residues. In DNA, the CDR3 is TGTGCCAGCAGCCGACAGGAACCCTCTGGAAACACCATATATTTT. This codes for CASSRQEPSGNTIYF.

The CDR3 here is CAWMPGLDGGYTF. The CDR3 DNA sequence: TGTGCCTGGATGCCAGGTCTGGATGGTGGCTACACCTTC. The rearrangement uses TRBV30 and TRBJ1-2; D is undetermined. Germline V lookup: CDR1 GTSNPN, CDR2 SVGIG (reference sequence). CDR3 length: 13 amino acids. The V gene lost 4 bases and the J gene lost 7 bases, with 16 bases spanning the gap.

This clone was seen just once. V usage is TRBV12-5 and J usage is TRBJ2-2; D gene unclear. Germline loops: CDR1 LGHNT, CDR2 FRNRAP. The CDR3 is made up of 14 amino acids. V gave up 2 bases and J gave up 4 bases, with 8 bases separating them. CDR3 coding DNA: TGTGCTAGTGGTTTGCCGTCAGTCACCGGGGAGCTGTTTTTT. This codes for CASGLPSVTGELFF.

J is TRBJ1-2 and V is TRBV6-4; possibly TRBD1 for D (6 bases). V was clipped by 0 bases and J by 9 bases, with 14 bases between them. The germline gives CDR1 MRHNA, CDR2 SNTAGT. The CDR3 runs to 14 residues. The CDR3 DNA follows: TGTGCCAGCAGTGACTCGCCAGGGGCTCCAAGCTACACCTTC. Its translation is CASSDSPGAPSYTF.

The chain uses TRBV30 and TRBJ2-3; D perhaps matches TRBD2 (7 bases). Germline values: CDR1 GTSNPN, CDR2 SVGIG (reference sequence). The V gene lost 0 bases and the J gene lost 4 bases, with 14 bases spanning the gap. This CDR3 is built from 15 residues. CDR3 sequence (DNA): TGTGCCTGGAGTGTTGGGGGGGGGCAGGCAGATACGCAGTATTTT. The encoded protein is CAWSVGGGQADTQYF.

The J gene is TRBJ2-1, the V gene TRBV30; D gene ambiguous. Trimming left V 2 bases short and J 4 bases short, with 12 bases between. CDR3 size: 14 residues. Germline V gene data show CDR1 as GTSNPN and CDR2 as SVGIG (reference sequence). The CDR3 DNA reads TGTGCCTGGAGTAGAGCCGAAAAATACAATGAGCAGTTCTTC. Translated: CAWSRAEKYNEQFF.

The chain combines TRBV5-4 with TRBJ2-3; 12 bases match TRBD2. J gave up 5 bases and V 0 bases, and 7 bases lay outside the gene matches. CDR3 length equals 17 residues. Looked up from germline, CDR1 is SGHNT and CDR2 is YYREEE (reference sequence). The CDR3 region has the DNA TGTGCCAGCAGCTTGGTTCTAGCGGGGGGGCCGGGAGATACGCAGTATTTT. It encodes CASSLVLAGGPGDTQYF.

V usage is TRBV6-6 and J usage is TRBJ2-1; 11 nucleotides match TRBD2. The CDR3 is 18 residues long. Per germline, CDR1 MNHNY and CDR2 SVGAGI (reference sequence). Unmatched junction bases numbered 9, after V lost 5 bases and J lost 0 bases. The CDR3 is CASSLAGGAPSSYNEQFF. In DNA form, the CDR3 reads TGTGCCAGCAGTCTAGCGGGGGGCGCGCCCAGCTCCTACAATGAGCAGTTCTTC.

The genes are TRBV11-2 and TRBJ1-3; the D is unclear. V shed 4 bases and J shed 2 bases, with 18 bases lying between them. Germline V gene data show CDR1 as SGHAT and CDR2 as FQNNGV. The CDR3 contains 17 residues. The CDR3 sequence is CASSYRGSIGPGNTIYF. The DNA for the CDR3 is TGTGCCAGCAGCTACCGCGGGAGCATAGGGCCTGGAAACACCATATATTTT.

The genes are TRBV18 and TRBJ2-3; D may be TRBD1 (5 bases). Germline V lookup: CDR1 KGHSH, CDR2 LQKENI. This CDR3 has 17 amino acids. V was pared by 2 bases and J by 0 bases, with 15 bases between. CDR3 loop: CASSPGLDTYSTDTQYF. CDR3 DNA sequence: TGTGCCAGCTCACCAGGGTTGGACACCTACAGCACAGATACGCAGTATTTT.